The 25 T cell receptor beta chains below were found in one sample sequenced in a study of CD8 T cells in Susac syndrome. Random-hexamer reverse transcription was applied to about 0.45 to 1 ug RNA. TCRdb reanalysed the immunoSEQ multiplex PCR reads using MiXCR and keeps one entry per CDR3 protein. The table shows around 170,000 distinct CDR3 sequences, with 90% to 95% occurring only once. Source material: CD4+ T cells from PBMCs. The receptors originated from a human donor in good health.

V usage is TRBV6-4 and J usage is TRBJ2-3, with unresolved D. The CDR3 totals 16 residues. Germline V gene data show CDR1 as MRHNA and CDR2 as SNTAGT. V was cut by 2 bases and J by 0 bases, with 12 bases left in between. As DNA, the CDR3 is TGTGCCAGCAGTGACCCCTGGGATTATAGCACAGATACGCAGTATTTT. This encodes CASSDPWDYSTDTQYF.

The chain combines TRBV27 with TRBJ2-5; tentatively, D is TRBD1 or TRBD2 (7 bases each). Trimming took 10 bases from V and 4 from J, leaving 10 bases between them. Germline V lookup: CDR1 MNHEY, CDR2 SMNVEV (reference sequence). CDR3 length equals 11 residues. The CDR3 region is CATRGGETQYF. The CDR3 bases are TGTGCCACCAGGGGGGGAGAGACCCAGTACTTC.

The V gene is TRBV28, the J gene TRBJ2-1; TRBD2 matches at 12 bases. The CDR3 consists of 17 residues. With V trimmed by 7 bases and J by 6 bases, 13 bases remained unmatched. Per germline, CDR1 MDHEN and CDR2 SYDVKM. The CDR3 here is CASKLPRLAGESNEQFF. The CDR3 DNA sequence: TGTGCCAGCAAACTTCCGAGACTAGCGGGAGAAAGCAATGAGCAGTTCTTC.

The chain combines TRBV7-9 with TRBJ2-6; D unresolved. Between the trimmed V and J ends, which lost 7 bases and 7 bases, there was a span of 11 bases. This CDR3 comprises 13 residues. CDR1 and CDR2 from the germline V gene are SEHNR and FQNEAQ (reference sequence). The CDR3 region is CASNPGLANVLTF. For the CDR3, the DNA is TGTGCCAGCAACCCTGGCCTTGCCAACGTCCTGACTTTC.

The chain is built from TRBV2 and TRBJ1-1; maybe TRBD1 (5 bases). The length of the CDR3 is 13 residues. The V gene's germline CDR1 is SNHLY and CDR2 FYNNEI. V lost 4 bases and J lost 4, with 10 bases in between. The CDR3 sequence is CASSVREGTEAFF. For the CDR3, the DNA is TGTGCCAGCAGTGTCAGGGAGGGCACTGAAGCTTTCTTT.

The chain is built from TRBV20-1 and TRBJ1-1; 7 bases map to TRBD1. This CDR3 contains 15 residues. Germline values: CDR1 DFQATT, CDR2 SNEGSKA (reference sequence). V shed 4 bases and J 1 base; nucleotides not matched to a gene: 9. CDR3 sequence: CSATGRQGQNTEAFF. In DNA form, the CDR3 reads TGCAGTGCTACGGGGAGACAGGGCCAGAACACTGAAGCTTTCTTT.

The V and J genes are TRBV20-1 and TRBJ1-5; 7 bases line up with TRBD1. The V and J ends lost 0 bases and 4 bases, in that order; junction bases with no gene match: 6. Germline V lookup: CDR1 DFQATT, CDR2 SNEGSKA (reference sequence). This CDR3 is 15 amino acids long. The CDR3 nucleotides read TGCAGTGCTAGAGATGACAGGGATTTTAATCAGCCCCAGCATTTT. It encodes CSARDDRDFNQPQHF.

The V gene is TRBV7-9, the J gene TRBJ2-5; D is unresolved. The CDR3 contains 11 residues. The germline CDR1 and CDR2 sequences are SEHNR and FQNEAQ (reference sequence). V lost 2 bases and J lost 9, with 7 bases in between. The CDR3 DNA is TGTGCCAGCAGCTTACGTGGCTCCCAGTACTTC. Protein sequence: CASSLRGSQYF.

V usage is TRBV4-1 and J usage is TRBJ2-2; D is ambiguous. The CDR3 extends over 15 amino acids. Between the trimmed V and J ends, which lost 0 bases and 10 bases, there was a span of 15 bases. Germline loops: CDR1 MGHRA, CDR2 YSYEKL. CDR3 residues: CASSQDGLKVTELFF. In DNA form, the CDR3 reads TGCGCCAGCAGCCAAGACGGTCTCAAGGTTACGGAGCTGTTTTTT.

This clonotype was seen more than once but under ten times. This chain links TRBV7-9 with TRBJ1-4; D remains unclear. The V and J ends lost 0 bases and 5 bases respectively, with 4 bases between them. Germline V gene data show CDR1 as SEHNR and CDR2 as FQNEAQ (reference sequence). The CDR3 runs to 13 residues. Written as DNA, the CDR3 is TGTGCCAGCAGCTTAGCGGTGAATGAAAAACTGTTTTTT. Protein product: CASSLAVNEKLFF.

This sequence joins TRBV10-1 and TRBJ2-5, with 11 bases matching TRBD2. V dropped 3 bases and J dropped 3; count of bases not matched to a gene: 3. The CDR3 has 15 residues. Per the germline V gene, CDR1 is WNHNN and CDR2 is SYGVQD (reference sequence). CDR3 nucleotide sequence: TGCGCCAGCAGTGACCAGACTAGCGGGAAAGAGACCCAGTACTTC. Translating gives CASSDQTSGKETQYF.

This chain uses TRBV6-4 with TRBJ2-1; the D call may be TRBD1 or TRBD2 (7 bases each). This CDR3 contains 15 residues. Germline assignment: CDR1 MRHNA and CDR2 SNTAGT. The germline V and J ends were trimmed by 3 bases and 4 bases, with 13 bases remaining between them. This CDR3 is CASSEAAGQYNEQFF. In DNA, the CDR3 is TGTGCCAGCAGTGAGGCAGCGGGACAGTACAATGAGCAGTTCTTC.

Written as DNA, the CDR3 is TGTGCCAGCAGCCCCAGCGGGAGTGTGAACGGGGAGCTGTTTTTT. This gives the protein CASSPSGSVNGELFF. The rearrangement joins TRBV5-4 to TRBJ2-2, with 8 bases that match TRBD2. Losses at the gene ends were 4 bases for V and 7 bases for J; bases not matched to a gene: 9. The germline V gene encodes CDR1 SGHNT and CDR2 YYREEE (reference sequence). This CDR3 has 15 amino acids.

This clonotype has only a few counts. The chain carries TRBV12-3 or TRBV12-4 and TRBJ1-1; D possibly corresponds to TRBD1 (5 bases). The CDR3 runs to 13 residues. Trimming cost V 3 bases and J 5 bases, with 10 bases left between them. As DNA, the CDR3 is TGTGCCAGCAGTTTCGGGGGGGGGACTGAAGCTTTCTTT. It encodes CASSFGGGTEAFF.

The J gene is TRBJ1-3, the V gene TRBV9; unclear D gene. CDR3 length: 16 residues. Trimming cost V 0 bases and J 0 bases, with 10 bases left between them. Per the germline V gene, CDR1 is SGDLS and CDR2 is YYNGEE. CDR3 sequence (DNA): TGTGCCAGCAGCGTAGATGGCAGACCCTCTGGAAACACCATATATTTT. The encoded protein is CASSVDGRPSGNTIYF.

This rearrangement joins TRBV3-1 to TRBJ1-3; 9 positions agree with TRBD1. CDR3 size: 16 residues. V gave up 3 bases and J gave up 3 bases; unmatched junction bases: 6. Germline V gives CDR1 LGHDT, CDR2 YNNKEL (reference sequence). Written as DNA, the CDR3 is TGTGCCAGCAGCCATCCCGGGACAGGGATTGGAAACACCATATATTTT. Translating gives CASSHPGTGIGNTIYF.

The chain carries TRBV7-9 and TRBJ1-3; D gene ambiguous. CDR3 length: 16 amino acids. Per the germline V gene, CDR1 is SEHNR and CDR2 is FQNEAQ (reference sequence). Trimming took 2 bases from V and 0 from J, leaving 11 bases between them. The CDR3 is CASSLSGSFSGNTIYF. The CDR3 region has the DNA TGTGCCAGCAGCTTAAGCGGATCCTTCTCTGGAAACACCATATATTTT.

J is TRBJ2-7 and V is TRBV5-4; TRBD1 agrees at 7 bases. The J segment lost 4 bases and the V segment lost 6 bases, leaving 10 bases of the junction unmatched. Germline lookup yields CDR1 SGHNT and CDR2 YYREEE (reference sequence). The CDR3 has 14 residues. CDR3 sequence: CASTPTGSTYEQYF. In nucleotides, the CDR3 is TGTGCCAGCACCCCGACAGGGTCCACATACGAGCAGTACTTC.

V is TRBV6-2 or TRBV6-3 and J is TRBJ1-5, with D uncertain. The CDR3 has 13 residues. Trimming pared 11 bases from V and 3 bases from J, leaving 14 bases between. Germline V gene sequence: CDR1 MNHEY, CDR2 SVGEGT. The CDR3 loop reads CAGRRAHNQPQHF. CDR3 DNA: TGTGCCGGCCGGCGGGCGCACAATCAGCCCCAGCATTTT.

V is TRBV3-1 and J is TRBJ2-6, with D perhaps matching TRBD2 (5 bases). Germline V gene sequence: CDR1 LGHDT, CDR2 YNNKEL (reference sequence). Trimming took off 0 bases at V and 4 bases at J, with 16 bases between the two ends. The CDR3 covers 18 residues. The CDR3 loop reads CASSQDGLAGLGANVLTF. DNA of the CDR3: TGTGCCAGCAGCCAAGATGGGCTAGCCGGATTAGGGGCCAACGTCCTGACTTTC.

The chain combines TRBV27 with TRBJ1-5, with no clear D. Germline assignment: CDR1 MNHEY and CDR2 SMNVEV (reference sequence). The CDR3 is 13 amino acids. V was clipped by 6 bases and J by 6 bases, with 12 bases between them. The CDR3 is CASSMSWVQPQHF. The CDR3 nucleotides read TGTGCCAGCAGCATGAGTTGGGTTCAGCCCCAGCATTTT.

This chain connects TRBV19 to TRBJ2-1; D is perhaps TRBD2 (6 bases). CDR3 length: 17 amino acids. V was clipped by 7 bases and J by 1 base, with 20 bases between them. Germline V gene sequence: CDR1 LNHDA, CDR2 SQIVND (reference sequence). In DNA form, the CDR3 reads TGTGCCAGTACTAGTCACGGGAGTCGAGGTTCCTACAATGAGCAGTTCTTC. Amino acids: CASTSHGSRGSYNEQFF.

The chain combines TRBV5-1 with TRBJ2-7, with 8 nucleotides matching TRBD1. With 3 bases clipped from V and 5 bases from J, the junction kept 4 bases outside the gene matches. The CDR3 is made up of 13 amino acids. CDR1 and CDR2 from the germline V gene are SGHRS and YFSETQ. Written as DNA, the CDR3 is TGCGCCAGCAGCTGGACAGGGACCCACGAGCAGTACTTC. It codes for CASSWTGTHEQYF.

This clonotype was picked up one time. This chain uses TRBV11-2 with TRBJ2-5; a weak D match, TRBD2 (6 bases). V lost 1 base, J lost 4 bases, and 10 bases lay in between. The germline V gene has CDR1 SGHAT and CDR2 FQNNGV. The CDR3 length is 14 residues. The CDR3, as DNA: TGTGCCAGCAGCTTAGGGGACTTCGGAGAGACCCAGTACTTC. Amino acids: CASSLGDFGETQYF.

The genes are TRBV20-1 and TRBJ2-5; 9 bases map to TRBD2. J was trimmed by 3 bases and V by 2 bases; bases with no gene match: 4. Germline V lookup: CDR1 DFQATT, CDR2 SNEGSKA (reference sequence). There are 14 residues in the CDR3. The CDR3: CSARTIAGEETQYF. Written as DNA, the CDR3 is TGCAGTGCTAGAACGATAGCGGGAGAAGAGACCCAGTACTTC.